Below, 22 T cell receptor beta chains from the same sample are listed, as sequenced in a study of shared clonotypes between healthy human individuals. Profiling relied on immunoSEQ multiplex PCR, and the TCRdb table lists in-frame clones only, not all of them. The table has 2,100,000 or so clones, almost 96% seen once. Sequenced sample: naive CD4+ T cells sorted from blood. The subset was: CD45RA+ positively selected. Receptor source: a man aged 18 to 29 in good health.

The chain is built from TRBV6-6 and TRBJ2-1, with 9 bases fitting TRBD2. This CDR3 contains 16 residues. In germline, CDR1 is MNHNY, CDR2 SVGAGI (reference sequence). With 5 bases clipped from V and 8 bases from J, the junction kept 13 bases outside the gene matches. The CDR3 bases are TGTGCCAGCAGTATTGGCGGGGGGGCTCGAGACTATGAGCAGTTCTTC. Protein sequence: CASSIGGGARDYEQFF.

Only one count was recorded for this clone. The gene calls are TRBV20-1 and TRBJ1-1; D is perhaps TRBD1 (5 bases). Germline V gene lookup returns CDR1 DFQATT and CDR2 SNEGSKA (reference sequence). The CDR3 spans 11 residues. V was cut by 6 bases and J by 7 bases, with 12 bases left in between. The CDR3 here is CSAPRTFEAFF. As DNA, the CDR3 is TGCAGTGCACCCCGGACATTTGAAGCTTTCTTT.

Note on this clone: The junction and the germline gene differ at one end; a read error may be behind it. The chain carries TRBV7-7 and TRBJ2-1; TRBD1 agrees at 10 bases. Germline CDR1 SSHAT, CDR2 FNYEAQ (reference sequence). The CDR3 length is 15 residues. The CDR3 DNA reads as TGTGCTAGCAGCCGCTCCGGGACAGGGGTCAATGAGCAGTTCTTC. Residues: CASSRSGTGVNEQFF. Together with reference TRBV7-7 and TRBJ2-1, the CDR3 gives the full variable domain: GAGVSQSPRYKVTKRGQDVTLRCDPISSHATLYWYQQALGQGPEFLTYFNYEAQPDKSGLPSDRFSAERPEGSISTLTIQRTEQRDSAMYRCASSRSGTGVNEQFFGPGTRLTVL.

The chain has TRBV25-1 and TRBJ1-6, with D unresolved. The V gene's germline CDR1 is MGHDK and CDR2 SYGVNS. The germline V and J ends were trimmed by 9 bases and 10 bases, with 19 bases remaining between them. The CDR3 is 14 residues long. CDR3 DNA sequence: TGTGCCAGTTCGACCTCAGGCTTTGACTCACCCCTCCACTTT. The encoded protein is CASSTSGFDSPLHF.

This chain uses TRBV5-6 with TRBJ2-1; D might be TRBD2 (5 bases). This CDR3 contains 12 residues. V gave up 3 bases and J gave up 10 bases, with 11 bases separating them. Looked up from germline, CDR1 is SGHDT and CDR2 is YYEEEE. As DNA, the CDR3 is TGTGCCAGCAGCTCCGGGAACCCCGAGCAGTTCTTC. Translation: CASSSGNPEQFF.

CDR3 DNA sequence: TGTGCCAGCAGTTTAGGGGGGAGGGTCAACGTCCTGACTTTC. It translates to CASSLGGRVNVLTF. The chain employs TRBV28 and TRBJ2-6; TRBD2 aligns across 7 bases. CDR1 and CDR2 (germline): MDHEN, SYDVKM. CDR3 length: 14 amino acids. V lost 2 bases and J lost 9; bases outside the gene matches: 4.

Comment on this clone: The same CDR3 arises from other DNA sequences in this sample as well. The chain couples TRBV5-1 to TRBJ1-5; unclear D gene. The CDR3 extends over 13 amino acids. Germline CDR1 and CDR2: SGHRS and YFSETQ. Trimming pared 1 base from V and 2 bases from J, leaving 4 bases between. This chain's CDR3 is CASSLSGNQPQHF. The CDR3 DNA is TGCGCCAGCAGCTTGAGCGGCAATCAGCCCCAGCATTTT.

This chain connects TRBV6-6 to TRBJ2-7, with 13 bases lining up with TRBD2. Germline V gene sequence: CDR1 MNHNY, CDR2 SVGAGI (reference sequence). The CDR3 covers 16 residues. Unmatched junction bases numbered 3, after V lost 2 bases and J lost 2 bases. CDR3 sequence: CASSYPGLAGTYEQYF. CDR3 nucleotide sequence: TGTGCCAGCAGTTACCCGGGACTAGCGGGAACCTACGAGCAGTACTTC.

Here the CDR3 DNA reads TGTGCCAGCAGCCCATTCACAGATACGCAGTATTTT. Its protein product is CASSPFTDTQYF. The rearrangement joins TRBV14 to TRBJ2-3; D is unresolved. Trimming stripped 4 bases from V and 2 bases from J, with 4 bases between. Germline V gene data show CDR1 as SGHDN and CDR2 as FVKESK. CDR3 size: 12 residues. Together with reference TRBV14 and TRBJ2-3, the CDR3 gives the full variable domain: EAGVTQFPSHSVIEKGQTVTLRCDPISGHDNLYWYRRVMGKEIKFLLHFVKESKQDESGMPNNRFLAERTGGTYSTLKVQPAELEDSGVYFCASSPFTDTQYFGPGTRLTVL.

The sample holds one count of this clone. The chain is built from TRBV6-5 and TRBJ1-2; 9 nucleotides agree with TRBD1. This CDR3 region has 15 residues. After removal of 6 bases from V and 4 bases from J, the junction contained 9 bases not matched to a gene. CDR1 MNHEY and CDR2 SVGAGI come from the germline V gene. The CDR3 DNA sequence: TGTGCCAGCAGAGCCGGGACAGGGTATAGCTATGGCTACACCTTC. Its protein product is CASRAGTGYSYGYTF.

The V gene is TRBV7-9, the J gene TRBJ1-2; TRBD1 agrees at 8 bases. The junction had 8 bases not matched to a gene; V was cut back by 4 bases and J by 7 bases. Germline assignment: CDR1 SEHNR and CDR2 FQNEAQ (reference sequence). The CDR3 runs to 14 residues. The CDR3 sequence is CASSYGQGSIGYTF. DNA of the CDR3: TGTGCCAGCAGCTACGGACAGGGATCGATTGGCTACACCTTC.

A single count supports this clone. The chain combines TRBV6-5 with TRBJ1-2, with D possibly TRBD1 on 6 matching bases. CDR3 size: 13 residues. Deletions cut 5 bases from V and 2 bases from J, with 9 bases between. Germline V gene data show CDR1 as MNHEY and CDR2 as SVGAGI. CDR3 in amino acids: CASSMGANYGYTF. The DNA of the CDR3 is TGTGCCAGCAGTATGGGGGCCAACTATGGCTACACCTTC.

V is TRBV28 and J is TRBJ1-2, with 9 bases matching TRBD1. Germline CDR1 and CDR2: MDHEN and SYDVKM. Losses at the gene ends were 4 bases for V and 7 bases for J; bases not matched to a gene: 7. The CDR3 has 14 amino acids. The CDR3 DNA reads TGTGCCAGCAGTTCTACAGGGGGCTTGTTTGGCTACACCTTC. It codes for CASSSTGGLFGYTF.

The CDR3 region has the DNA TGCGCCAGCAGCCCCGCGTCGCTAGCGGGGTTTGAGACCCAGTACTTC. Translating gives CASSPASLAGFETQYF. The chain has TRBV5-1 and TRBJ2-5; TRBD2 agrees at 9 bases. V dropped 4 bases and J dropped 5; count of bases not matched to a gene: 12. This CDR3 has 16 amino acids. Germline CDR1 and CDR2: SGHRS and YFSETQ. The whole variable domain, filled in from reference TRBV5-1 and TRBJ2-5, reads KAGVTQTPRYLIKTRGQQVTLSCSPISGHRSVSWYQQTPGQGLQFLFEYFSETQRNKGNFPGRFSGRQFSNSRSEMNVSTLELGDSALYLCASSPASLAGFETQYFGPGTRLLVL.

CDR3 region: CASSLVPSSRNTEAFF. CDR3 bases: TGCGCCAGCAGCCTTGTCCCCTCTAGCCGGAACACTGAAGCTTTCTTT. The chain couples TRBV5-1 to TRBJ1-1; D is uncertain. The CDR3 loop spans 16 amino acids. Looked up from germline, CDR1 is SGHRS and CDR2 is YFSETQ. Between the trimmed V and J ends, which lost 4 bases and 1 base, there was a span of 17 bases.

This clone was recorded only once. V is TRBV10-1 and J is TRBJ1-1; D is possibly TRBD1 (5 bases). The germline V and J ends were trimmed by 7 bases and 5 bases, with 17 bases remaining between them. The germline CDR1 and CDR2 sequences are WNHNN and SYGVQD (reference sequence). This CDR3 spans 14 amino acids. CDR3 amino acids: CASKAGSGGTEAFF. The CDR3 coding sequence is TGCGCCAGCAAAGCAGGGTCAGGTGGAACTGAAGCTTTCTTT.

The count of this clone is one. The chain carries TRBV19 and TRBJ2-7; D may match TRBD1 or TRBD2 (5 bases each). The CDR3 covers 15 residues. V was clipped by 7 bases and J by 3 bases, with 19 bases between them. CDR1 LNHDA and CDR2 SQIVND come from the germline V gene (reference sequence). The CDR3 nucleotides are TGTGCCAGTAATGACCCCACGGGACCCATCTACGAGCAGTACTTC. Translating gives CASNDPTGPIYEQYF.

As DNA, the CDR3 is TGCGCCAGCAGCCAAGCGGGGCTCTCTGGGGCCAACGTCCTGACTTTC. Translation: CASSQAGLSGANVLTF. V and J are TRBV4-3 and TRBJ2-6; D assignment may be TRBD1 or TRBD2 (5 bases each). The CDR3 covers 16 residues. Germline values: CDR1 LGHNA, CDR2 YSLEER. Trimming removed 1 base at V and 0 bases at J, with 7 bases between.

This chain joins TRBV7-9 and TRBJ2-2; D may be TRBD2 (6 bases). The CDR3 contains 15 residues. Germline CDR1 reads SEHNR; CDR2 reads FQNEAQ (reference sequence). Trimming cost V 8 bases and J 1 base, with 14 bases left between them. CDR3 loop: CASHPGGMNTGELFF. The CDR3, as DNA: TGTGCCAGCCATCCCGGAGGGATGAACACCGGGGAGCTGTTTTTT.

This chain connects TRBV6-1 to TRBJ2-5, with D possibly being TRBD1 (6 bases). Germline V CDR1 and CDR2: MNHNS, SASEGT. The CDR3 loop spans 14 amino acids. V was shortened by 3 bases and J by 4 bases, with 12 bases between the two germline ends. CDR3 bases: TGTGCCAGCAGTGATTACAGGGTGTTAGAGACCCAGTACTTC. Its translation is CASSDYRVLETQYF.

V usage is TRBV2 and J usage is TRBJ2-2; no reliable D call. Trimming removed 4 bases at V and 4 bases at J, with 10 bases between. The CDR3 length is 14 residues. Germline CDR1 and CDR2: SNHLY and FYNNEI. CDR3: CASSVVIGTGELFF. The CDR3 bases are TGTGCCAGCAGTGTTGTGATTGGCACCGGGGAGCTGTTTTTT.

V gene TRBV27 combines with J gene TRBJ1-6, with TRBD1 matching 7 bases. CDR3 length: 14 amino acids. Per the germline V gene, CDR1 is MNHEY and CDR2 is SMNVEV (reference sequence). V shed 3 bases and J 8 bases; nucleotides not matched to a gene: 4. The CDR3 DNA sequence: TGTGCCAGCAGTTTCGGTGACAGGGATTCACCCCTCCACTTT. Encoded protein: CASSFGDRDSPLHF.